The 21 T cell receptor beta chains reported below all come from one sample, sequenced in a study of Graves' ophthalmopathy and Graves' hyperthyroidism. The authors amplified TCR beta CDR3 regions from RNA transcripts. The first-round RT-PCR employed HTBI primers together with the Qiagen OneStep RT-PCR kit. A multiplex PCR was then performed as the second round. Via MiXCR, TCRdb re-called the multiplex PCR reads, giving one row per CDR3 protein. The sample lists about 500,000 distinct CDR3 sequences, approximately 37% occurring once. The sequenced sample was peripheral blood or thyroid tissue (not recorded which). Source of these receptors: an adult man with Graves' hyperthyroidism.

The sample holds many counts of this clonotype. The chain combines TRBV20-1 with TRBJ2-7, with 8 bases fitting TRBD2. The CDR3 extends over 13 amino acids. V was clipped by 5 bases and J by 2 bases; unmatched bases: 5. Germline V gene sequence: CDR1 DFQATT, CDR2 SNEGSKA (reference sequence). The CDR3 region has the DNA TGCAGTGCTCCTCGGGGGGGAACCTACGAGCAGTACTTC. As protein: CSAPRGGTYEQYF.

Many counts were recorded for this clonotype. The genes are TRBV7-9 and TRBJ1-2; D is undetermined. CDR1 and CDR2 (germline): SEHNR, FQNEAQ (reference sequence). The CDR3 is 14 residues long. V was shortened by 6 bases and J by 0 bases, with 11 bases between the two germline ends. This CDR3 reads CASSLITPNYGYTF. For the CDR3, the DNA is TGTGCCAGCAGTCTCATAACACCTAACTATGGCTACACCTTC. Full variable domain (outside the CDR3, taken from reference TRBV7-9 and TRBJ1-2): DTGVSQNPRHKITKRGQNVTFRCDPISEHNRLYWYRQTLGQGPEFLTYFQNEAQLEKSRLLSDRFSAERPKGSFSTLEIQRTEQGDSAMYLCASSLITPNYGYTFGSGTRLTVV.

This clonotype came up many times. V usage is TRBV19 and J usage is TRBJ1-5; 11 nucleotides agree with TRBD1. Germline V gene data show CDR1 as LNHDA and CDR2 as SQIVND (reference sequence). V lost 6 bases, J lost 4 bases, and 8 bases stayed unmatched. This CDR3 has 16 amino acids. CDR3: CASRSVDRGRNQPQHF. In nucleotides, the CDR3 is TGTGCCAGTAGATCCGTGGACAGGGGGCGTAATCAGCCCCAGCATTTT.

The rearrangement links TRBV12-3 or TRBV12-4 to TRBJ2-7; TRBD2 is a possible D gene (6 bases). The CDR3 is 14 residues long. Between the trimmed V and J ends, which lost 3 bases and 5 bases, there was a span of 14 bases. CDR3 protein: CASSFLGGQNEQYF. The CDR3 bases are TGTGCCAGCAGTTTTTTGGGGGGTCAGAACGAGCAGTACTTC.

This clonotype has just a few counts. The chain carries TRBV19 and TRBJ2-3; 9 nucleotides match TRBD1. Germline V gene lookup returns CDR1 LNHDA and CDR2 SQIVND (reference sequence). The CDR3 extends over 13 amino acids. Trimming cost V 8 bases and J 2 bases; bases outside gene matches: 2. CDR3 protein: CASGDRVTDTQYF. DNA for the CDR3: TGTGCCAGTGGGGACAGGGTCACAGATACGCAGTATTTT.

This sequence joins TRBV7-9 and TRBJ1-6; D is perhaps TRBD1 (5 bases). The germline V and J ends were trimmed by 3 bases and 3 bases, with 9 bases remaining between them. This CDR3 is built from 15 residues. CDR1 is SEHNR, CDR2 FQNEAQ, per germline (reference sequence). CDR3 residues: CASSFGAGYNSPLHF. The CDR3 coding sequence is TGTGCCAGCAGCTTTGGGGCAGGCTATAATTCACCCCTCCACTTT.

The J gene is TRBJ2-3, the V gene TRBV2; D is ambiguous. The germline V gene encodes CDR1 SNHLY and CDR2 FYNNEI. The CDR3 is made up of 14 amino acids. V lost 3 bases and J 2 bases, leaving 9 bases between the germline ends. CDR3 in amino acids: CASSDRYSTDTQYF. CDR3 DNA: TGTGCCAGCAGTGACAGATACTCCACAGATACGCAGTATTTT. Looking up the rest from reference TRBV2 and TRBJ2-3 gives the full variable domain: EPEVTQTPSHQVTQMGQEVILRCVPISNHLYFYWYRQILGQKVEFLVSFYNNEISEKSEIFDDQFSVERPDGSNFTLKIRSTKLEDSAMYFCASSDRYSTDTQYFGPGTRLTVL.

The chain recombines TRBV7-6 with TRBJ2-7, with 7 nucleotides matching TRBD2. Germline trimming cut 7 bases from V and 7 bases from J; bases unmatched to any gene: 16. Germline lookup yields CDR1 SGHVS and CDR2 FNYEAQ. The CDR3 is 15 residues long. CDR3 protein: CASNTPKRDGGEQYF. DNA of the CDR3: TGTGCCAGCAACACCCCCAAGCGGGACGGGGGTGAGCAGTACTTC.

The gene calls are TRBV7-9 and TRBJ2-4; D may be TRBD1 or TRBD2 (6 bases each). The CDR3 has 16 amino acids. Trimming shortened V by 2 bases and J by 1 base, and 12 bases separated the two germline ends. Germline values: CDR1 SEHNR, CDR2 FQNEAQ (reference sequence). CDR3 sequence reads: CASSLRQGRAKNIQYF. The CDR3 DNA sequence: TGTGCCAGCAGCTTAAGGCAGGGGAGGGCCAAAAACATTCAGTACTTC.

This clonotype showed up many times. The chain couples TRBV6-1 to TRBJ2-5; TRBD1 matches 8 bases. The CDR3 has 15 amino acids. With 8 bases clipped from V and 4 bases from J, the junction kept 12 bases outside the gene matches. Germline loops: CDR1 MNHNS, CDR2 SASEGT. In DNA, the CDR3 is TGTGCCAGCGATCTAACAGGGGGAGGAGCAGAGACCCAGTACTTC. Its protein product is CASDLTGGGAETQYF.

Many counts were recorded for this clonotype. The rearrangement links TRBV29-1 to TRBJ1-1, with 9 bases that match TRBD1. CDR1 and CDR2 (germline): SQVTM, ANQGSEA. The CDR3 runs to 14 residues. J was trimmed by 0 bases and V by 7 bases; bases with no gene match: 6. Here the CDR3 DNA reads TGCAGCGGAATACAGGGGGCAATGAACACTGAAGCTTTCTTT. Its translation is CSGIQGAMNTEAFF.

In this sample, this clonotype turned up many times. This sequence joins TRBV7-2 and TRBJ2-5; D is possibly TRBD1 (7 bases). V was trimmed by 6 bases and J by 0 bases, leaving 14 bases between them. CDR1 and CDR2 (germline): SGHTA, FQGNSA. This CDR3 has 15 residues. CDR3 sequence: CASRGPGGYQETQYF. Written as DNA, the CDR3 is TGTGCCAGCAGGGGGCCAGGGGGGTACCAAGAGACCCAGTACTTC.

This clonotype was recorded a few times. The chain uses TRBV6-1 and TRBJ1-5; 8 bases match TRBD1. V was clipped by 8 bases and J by 0 bases; unmatched bases: 12. Germline assignment: CDR1 MNHNS and CDR2 SASEGT. This CDR3 comprises 17 residues. The DNA of the CDR3 is TGTGCCAGCCAAGATGGACAGGGTATGGCTAGCAATCAGCCCCAGCATTTT. It is translated as CASQDGQGMASNQPQHF.

The chain employs TRBV29-1 and TRBJ1-2; a possible D gene is TRBD1 (6 bases). Germline V gives CDR1 SQVTM, CDR2 ANQGSEA. The V end lost 3 bases, the J end lost 7 bases, and 15 bases lay between the germline ends. This CDR3 contains 13 residues. The CDR3 loop is CSVDGRGRGGYTF. CDR3 bases: TGCAGCGTTGATGGCAGGGGAAGAGGTGGCTACACCTTC.

This clonotype was recorded once. Just one base apart from a much larger clone, this may be a read error. The CDR3 protein is CASSLGIRRETQCF. CDR3 sequence (DNA): TGTGCCAGCAGCTTGGGGATCAGAAGAGAGACCCAGTGCTTC. This sequence joins TRBV5-6 and TRBJ2-5, with D uncertain. The CDR3 length is 14 residues. Per germline, CDR1 SGHDT and CDR2 YYEEEE.

This clonotype appeared many times. The chain links TRBV4-1 to TRBJ1-6; 9 nucleotides agree with TRBD1. Germline values: CDR1 MGHRA, CDR2 YSYEKL. V lost 2 bases and J lost 10; bases outside the gene matches: 9. CDR3 length: 16 residues. The CDR3 reads CASSQRLWTGESPLHF. DNA for the CDR3: TGCGCCAGCAGCCAAAGGTTATGGACAGGGGAATCACCCCTCCACTTT.

The chain has TRBV20-1 and TRBJ2-5; 14 bases fit TRBD2. The trim removed 3 bases at V and 5 bases at J, leaving 8 bases unmatched. This CDR3 has 16 amino acids. Germline V CDR1 and CDR2: DFQATT, SNEGSKA (reference sequence). This chain's CDR3 is CSASVTSGRERETQYF. The CDR3, as DNA: TGCAGTGCTAGTGTGACTAGCGGGAGGGAACGGGAGACCCAGTACTTC.

V gene TRBV29-1 combines with J gene TRBJ1-2; D is ambiguous. The CDR3 has 12 residues. CDR1 is SQVTM and CDR2 is ANQGSEA in the germline V gene. With 3 bases removed from V and 8 bases from J, the gap between germline ends came to 13 bases. CDR3 in DNA: TGCAGCGTTGAGTGGAGCGGGAGGGGCTACACCTTC. Protein product: CSVEWSGRGYTF.

This clonotype was seen at least ten times. The rearrangement links TRBV10-3 to TRBJ2-2; D perhaps matches TRBD1 (5 bases). The CDR3 covers 12 residues. CDR1 is ENHRY, CDR2 SYGVKD, per germline. V was trimmed by 8 bases and J by 4 bases, leaving 8 bases between them. The CDR3 coding sequence is TGTGCCATCGGTGGGGCCACCGGGGAGCTGTTTTTT. The encoded protein is CAIGGATGELFF.

This clonotype was counted a few times. The chain uses TRBV6-5 and TRBJ1-1, with TRBD1 as a possible D gene (6 bases). V dropped 7 bases and J dropped 1 base, with 16 bases sitting between them. In germline, CDR1 is MNHEY, CDR2 SVGAGI. The CDR3 consists of 15 residues. The CDR3 is CASMWGPRENTEAFF. CDR3 DNA sequence: TGTGCCAGCATGTGGGGGCCCCGGGAGAACACTGAAGCTTTCTTT.

In this sample, this clonotype turned up many times. This chain uses TRBV7-9 with TRBJ2-5; D unclear. Between the trimmed V and J ends, which lost 1 base and 2 bases, there was a span of 14 bases. The CDR3 spans 16 residues. The germline gives CDR1 SEHNR, CDR2 FQNEAQ (reference sequence). CDR3 sequence (DNA): TGTGCCAGCAGCTTAGTTGGCGCGATTACGCAAGAGACCCAGTACTTC. Protein: CASSLVGAITQETQYF. The full variable domain, rest sourced from reference TRBV7-9 and TRBJ2-5, is DTGVSQNPRHKITKRGQNVTFRCDPISEHNRLYWYRQTLGQGPEFLTYFQNEAQLEKSRLLSDRFSAERPKGSFSTLEIQRTEQGDSAMYLCASSLVGAITQETQYFGPGTRLLVL.